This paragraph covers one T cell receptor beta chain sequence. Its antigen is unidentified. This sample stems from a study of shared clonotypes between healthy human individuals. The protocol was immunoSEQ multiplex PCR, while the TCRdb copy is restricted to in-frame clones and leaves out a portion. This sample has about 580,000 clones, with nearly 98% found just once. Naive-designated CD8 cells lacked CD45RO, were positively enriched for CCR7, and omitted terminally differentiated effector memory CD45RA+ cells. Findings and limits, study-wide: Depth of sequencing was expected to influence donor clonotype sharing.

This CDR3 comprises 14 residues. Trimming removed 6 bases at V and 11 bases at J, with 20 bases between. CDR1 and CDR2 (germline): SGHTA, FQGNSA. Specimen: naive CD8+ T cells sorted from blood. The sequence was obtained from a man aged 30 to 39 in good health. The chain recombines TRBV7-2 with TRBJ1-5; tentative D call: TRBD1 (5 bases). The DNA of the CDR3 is TGTGCCAGCAGTCAGGAACACCGCGGGGGATCCCAGCATTTT. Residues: CASSQEHRGGSQHF.